Sequencing of this TCR beta chain was carried out in a study of regulatory T cells in long-lasting Graves disease. Study-wide findings and caveats: Since the sample size was small, accuracy may have been reduced.

The sample holds one count of this clonotype. The antigen is unknown. The trim removed 5 bases at V and 4 bases at J, leaving 6 bases unmatched. CDR3 length: 15 amino acids. Germline V gene data show CDR1 as LNHDA and CDR2 as SQIVND (reference sequence). iRepertoire HTBI primers and Arm-PCR of CDR3 regions built TCR beta libraries. Via MiXCR, TCRdb re-called the multiplex PCR reads, giving one row per CDR3 protein. The data contain roughly 400,000 distinct CDR3 sequences, 15% of them singletons. Time point given: newly diagnosed GD, antithyroid drugs for less than 3 months. PBMCs provided the RNA from which the TCR library was made. Xi'an, China, was home to the endocrinology department that provided patients. These data were also reused for a study on T cells in Graves' hyperthyroidism and ophthalmopathy. That publication notes: Blood held most thyroid clonotypes expanded above 0.001 frequency.

The chain links TRBV19 to TRBJ2-2; 8 nucleotides agree with TRBD1. Sample: peripheral blood mononuclear cells (PBMCs), taken at new diagnosis, from a patient treated with antithyroid drugs. This TCR came from a middle-aged woman with Graves disease. CDR3 sequence (DNA): TGTGCCAGTAGTGATGGACAGGGAGGCACCGGGGAGCTGTTTTTT. This sequence encodes CASSDGQGGTGELFF.